The 2 T cell receptor beta chains listed next were all sequenced from one sample in a study of human T cells and chemical hapten exposure. TCRdb re-analysed the RACE reads in MiXCR, keeping a single row per CDR3 protein. The data show 150,000 to 200,000 distinct CDR3 sequences, with around a quarter seen just once and roughly 2.4% held by the top ten. Time point here: patch test 3, about 24 weeks after DPC sensitization. As to treatment: therapeutic diphenylcyclopropenone sensitization with weekly scalp DPC. The sample was whole blood, taken in connection with sensitization to the hapten diphenylcyclopropenone (DPC). These TCRs come from a woman aged 40 to 55 with alopecia areata. Some clones in this sample may be carry-over from other donors' samples.

This clonotype has a handful of counts. This chain joins TRBV29-1 and TRBJ2-7, with unresolved D. Trimming removed 4 bases from V and 0 bases from J, with 13 bases in between. This CDR3 spans 14 amino acids. Looked up from germline, CDR1 is SQVTM and CDR2 is ANQGSEA. The CDR3 here is CSVAAASISYEQYF. In DNA form, the CDR3 reads TGCAGCGTTGCTGCCGCCAGTATCTCCTACGAGCAGTACTTC.

This rearrangement joins TRBV24-1 to TRBJ2-6; 11 nucleotides align to TRBD1. The CDR3 runs 18 residues. Per the germline V gene, CDR1 is KGHDR and CDR2 is SFDVKD. The V segment lost 4 bases and the J segment 3 bases; nucleotides outside the gene matches: 7. DNA for the CDR3: TGTGCCACCAGTGAGGGGGACAGGGGGTCTCGTGGGGCCAACGTCCTGACTTTC. Its translation: CATSEGDRGSRGANVLTF.